The clone carrying this T cell receptor beta chain has only a few counts. This entry belongs to a study of response to subunit inactivated influenza vaccine. TCRdb called the RT-PCR reads again in MiXCR, with one record for every CDR3 protein. The sample has hundreds of thousands of distinct CDR3 sequences; 10% to 11% are singletons. The clonotype comes from a man aged 50-60 years who received an inactivated influenza vaccine. Material: PBMCs from blood, obtained 40 to 50 days after vaccination.

DNA of the CDR3: TGTGCCAGCAGCCCAGGAGCAGCTATCCCAGCTAACTATGGCTACACCTTC. It encodes CASSPGAAIPANYGYTF. This chain links TRBV5-5 with TRBJ1-2; D remains ambiguous. The germline CDR1 and CDR2 sequences are SGHKS and YYEKEE (reference sequence). The CDR3 runs 17 residues. V lost 4 bases, J lost 0 bases, and 19 bases lay in between. The variable domain in full, with the rest retrieved from reference TRBV5-5 and TRBJ1-2, is DAGVTQSPTHLIKTRGQQVTLRCSPISGHKSVSWYQQVLGQGPQFIFQYYEKEERGRGNFPDRFSARQFPNYSSELNVNALLLGDSALYLCASSPGAAIPANYGYTFGSGTRLTVV.